What follows are 21 T cell receptor beta chains derived from one specimen sequenced in a study of T cell changes during pregnancy in multiple sclerosis. The data were produced by immunoSEQ multiplex PCR, yet TCRdb's version contains in-frame clones alone and is incomplete. This sample carries roughly 60,000 clones, roughly 92% of them seen once, and the ten largest clones take approximately 1.5%. Here the sequenced sample was peripheral blood, taken in the second trimester of pregnancy. Receptor source: a female donor with multiple sclerosis, enrolled in a pregnancy study.

The chain uses TRBV6-4 and TRBJ2-6; D not certain. The germline gives CDR1 MRHNA, CDR2 SNTAGT. The CDR3 contains 15 residues. Trimming shortened V by 3 bases and J by 0 bases, and 6 bases separated the two germline ends. The CDR3 DNA follows: TGTGCCAGCAGTGAACGGTACTCTGGGGCCAACGTCCTGACTTTC. Protein sequence: CASSERYSGANVLTF.

The count of this clone is one. The chain carries TRBV5-6 and TRBJ2-7, with TRBD1 matching over 10 bases. The length of the CDR3 is 16 residues. After removal of 0 bases from V and 5 bases from J, the junction contained 8 bases not matched to a gene. Germline CDR1 SGHDT, CDR2 YYEEEE. Here the CDR3 reads CASSLGRDRGWHEQYF. CDR3 bases: TGTGCCAGCAGCTTGGGCCGGGACAGGGGATGGCACGAGCAGTACTTC.

The rearrangement uses TRBV6-1 and TRBJ2-7; TRBD2 matches 10 bases. With 1 base clipped from V and 5 bases from J, the junction kept 5 bases outside the gene matches. The CDR3 runs 15 residues. The V gene's germline CDR1 is MNHNS and CDR2 SASEGT. The CDR3 DNA is TGTGCCAGCAGTGAAGAAGCGGGAGGGCCGAACGAGCAGTACTTC. It specifies CASSEEAGGPNEQYF.

The chain carries TRBV7-9 and TRBJ2-7, with 12 bases matching TRBD2. Trimming cost V 5 bases and J 3 bases; bases outside gene matches: 5. The CDR3 length is 15 residues. CDR1 is SEHNR, CDR2 FQNEAQ, per germline (reference sequence). CDR3 region: CASSAGTSGFYEQYF. The DNA of the CDR3 is TGTGCCAGCAGCGCCGGGACTAGCGGGTTCTACGAGCAGTACTTC.

The count of this clone is one. The rearrangement joins TRBV7-2 to TRBJ2-5, with a tentative D call TRBD2 (5 bases). The CDR3 is made up of 15 amino acids. Trimming shortened V by 5 bases and J by 3 bases, and 16 bases separated the two germline ends. CDR1 and CDR2 (germline): SGHTA, FQGNSA. CDR3 amino acids: CASSPIGLGEETQYF. The CDR3 bases are TGTGCCAGCAGCCCCATCGGGTTGGGAGAAGAGACCCAGTACTTC.

The chain joins TRBV5-1 to TRBJ1-2, with D maybe TRBD1 (5 bases). Germline CDR1 and CDR2: SGHRS and YFSETQ. Trimming left V 6 bases short and J 3 bases short, with 12 bases between. The CDR3 loop spans 13 amino acids. CDR3 residues: CASTEDIYYGYTF. CDR3 DNA sequence: TGCGCCAGCACCGAGGACATTTACTATGGCTACACCTTC.

The chain has TRBV28 and TRBJ1-5; TRBD1 aligns across 7 bases. The CDR3 covers 16 residues. Trimming removed 10 bases from V and 9 bases from J; junction bases left unmatched: 21. Germline V gene lookup returns CDR1 MDHEN and CDR2 SYDVKM. CDR3: CAIKAGGIASGRPQHF. The CDR3 DNA sequence: TGTGCCATCAAGGCAGGGGGTATCGCTTCTGGGAGGCCCCAGCATTTT.

The V call is TRBV28, the J call TRBJ2-7; 8 bases align to TRBD2. The CDR3 consists of 16 residues. Germline trimming cut 2 bases from V and 4 bases from J; bases unmatched to any gene: 10. Per the germline V gene, CDR1 is MDHEN and CDR2 is SYDVKM. DNA for the CDR3: TGTGCCAGCAGTTTAGCCTCGGCCAGCGGGAGTTACGAGCAGTACTTC. Its translation: CASSLASASGSYEQYF.

The chain employs TRBV18 and TRBJ2-1; 13 positions match TRBD2. V dropped 3 bases and J dropped 10; count of bases not matched to a gene: 3. CDR3 length: 14 residues. Germline-derived CDR1 and CDR2 are KGHSH and LQKENI. The chain's CDR3 is CASSPGTSGNEQFF. The CDR3 region has the DNA TGTGCCAGCTCACCTGGGACTAGCGGGAACGAGCAGTTCTTC.

This chain uses TRBV23-1 with TRBJ1-5, with D unresolved. TRBV23-1 is an open reading frame, and its role is uncertain. The V end lost 4 bases, the J end lost 0 bases, and 10 bases lay between the germline ends. The CDR3 totals 15 residues. Here the CDR3 reads CASSRPVHSNQPQHF. As DNA, the CDR3 is TGCGCCAGCAGTCGTCCAGTCCATAGCAATCAGCCCCAGCATTTT.

The rearrangement uses TRBV10-3 and TRBJ2-1; no definite D call. With 3 bases removed from V and 4 bases from J, the gap between germline ends came to 16 bases. CDR1 and CDR2 from the germline V gene are ENHRY and SYGVKD. CDR3 length: 16 amino acids. CDR3 region: CAISDPGFGQYNEQFF. The CDR3 nucleotides are TGTGCCATCAGTGACCCAGGTTTTGGTCAATACAATGAGCAGTTCTTC.

The J gene is TRBJ2-3, the V gene TRBV20-1; 10 bases align to TRBD2. V was clipped by 4 bases and J by 11 bases; unmatched bases: 3. Germline V gives CDR1 DFQATT, CDR2 SNEGSKA (reference sequence). The CDR3 is 11 amino acids. The CDR3 region has the DNA TGCAGTGCTAAACGGACTAGCGGGCAGTATTTT. Its translation: CSAKRTSGQYF.

This clone was found a few times. The CDR3 DNA follows: TGTGCCAGCAGTGAAGTCGAGGGAACTGGGGCCAACGTCCTGACTTTC. Translation: CASSEVEGTGANVLTF. The chain links TRBV2 to TRBJ2-6; possible D gene TRBD2, 5 bases. The V gene's germline CDR1 is SNHLY and CDR2 FYNNEI. The V end was cut by 1 base, the J end by 2 bases, with 9 bases between. This CDR3 is 16 amino acids long.

CDR3 region: CASSGPGNTRALHF. The CDR3 DNA follows: TGTGCCAGCAGTGGCCCGGGCAATACGCGGGCCCTCCACTTT. The V call is TRBV6-5, the J call TRBJ1-6; no reliable D call. From germline, CDR1 is MNHEY and CDR2 SVGAGI. The CDR3 has 14 residues. V lost 5 bases and J lost 14, with 19 bases in between.

V gene TRBV7-2 combines with J gene TRBJ2-1; 10 nucleotides line up with TRBD2. V gave up 5 bases and J gave up 2 bases; unmatched junction bases: 6. This CDR3 is 16 amino acids long. CDR1 and CDR2 from the germline V gene are SGHTA and FQGNSA. CDR3 DNA: TGTGCCAGCAGCCCACTAGCGGGGATGACCTACAATGAGCAGTTCTTC. This codes for CASSPLAGMTYNEQFF.

V gene TRBV11-2 combines with J gene TRBJ2-7; TRBD1 aligns across 8 bases. Looked up from germline, CDR1 is SGHAT and CDR2 is FQNNGV. V lost 1 base to trimming and J lost 7 bases; unmatched junction nucleotides: 3. The CDR3 is 13 amino acids. CDR3 nucleotides: TGTGCCAGCAGCTTAGGGGACAGGTGGGAGCAGTACTTC. Translated, it gives CASSLGDRWEQYF. Filled out from reference TRBV11-2 and TRBJ2-7, the complete variable domain reads EAGVAQSPRYKIIEKRQSVAFWCNPISGHATLYWYQQILGQGPKLLIQFQNNGVVDDSQLPKDRFSAERLKGVDSTLKIQPAKLEDSAVYLCASSLGDRWEQYFGPGTRLTVT.

The V gene is TRBV7-9, the J gene TRBJ1-1, with TRBD1 matching 7 bases. The CDR3 length is 14 residues. Unmatched junction bases numbered 2, after V lost 3 bases and J lost 1 base. Germline V gives CDR1 SEHNR, CDR2 FQNEAQ (reference sequence). The CDR3 here is CASSFQGGNTEAFF. The CDR3 bases are TGTGCCAGCAGCTTCCAGGGGGGGAACACTGAAGCTTTCTTT.

The chain carries TRBV19 and TRBJ2-7; 7 nucleotides agree with TRBD2. Unmatched junction bases numbered 8, after V lost 6 bases and J lost 3 bases. Germline-derived CDR1 and CDR2 are LNHDA and SQIVND (reference sequence). The CDR3 runs to 14 residues. CDR3: CASSPTAGIYEQYF. CDR3 sequence (DNA): TGTGCCAGTAGCCCTACAGCGGGAATCTACGAGCAGTACTTC.

The chain recombines TRBV27 with TRBJ1-2; the match to TRBD1 covers 12 bases. The CDR3 contains 19 residues. The V gene's germline CDR1 is MNHEY and CDR2 SMNVEV (reference sequence). V shed 4 bases, J shed 2 bases, and the junction held 14 bases outside the gene matches. This CDR3 reads CASSWDRGQKGGSNYGYTF. In DNA, the CDR3 is TGTGCCAGCAGTTGGGACAGGGGGCAGAAGGGGGGTTCGAACTATGGCTACACCTTC.

V usage is TRBV6-1 and J usage is TRBJ2-2, with D perhaps TRBD2 (6 bases). V was pared by 2 bases and J by 0 bases, with 16 bases between. The germline V gene has CDR1 MNHNS and CDR2 SASEGT. The CDR3 runs to 18 residues. CDR3 bases: TGTGCCAGCAGTGAATTCGCCGGGGGTGGAGCGAACACCGGGGAGCTGTTTTTT. As protein: CASSEFAGGGANTGELFF.

The chain joins TRBV27 to TRBJ1-2; 8 nucleotides line up with TRBD1. The CDR3 runs 17 residues. Looked up from germline, CDR1 is MNHEY and CDR2 is SMNVEV (reference sequence). The junction had 11 bases not matched to a gene; V was cut back by 0 bases and J by 5 bases. As DNA, the CDR3 is TGTGCCAGCAGTTTATCCGATTCGGGGACAGGCTCTTATGGCTACACCTTC. This codes for CASSLSDSGTGSYGYTF.